This TCR beta chain was captured in a study of T cell responses to AZD1222 COVID-19 vaccine. Study-level results: Donors were largely white British and mainly female; clonal diversity was possibly underestimated. Spike-specific TCR breadth and depth both grew after two AZD1222 doses.

For this clone: Its cognate antigen is unknown.

Clones were read by immunoSEQ multiplex PCR, and TCRdb kept only the in-frame ones, dropping some. The data contain 100,000 to 150,000 clones, about nine tenths of them singletons. CDR3 length equals 15 residues. CDR1 SGHTA and CDR2 FQGNSA come from the germline V gene. Deletions cut 1 base from V and 4 bases from J, with 14 bases between. The chain links TRBV7-2 to TRBJ2-7; TRBD1 is a possible D gene (5 bases). This material consisted of peripheral blood, taken on day 0 of AZD1222 vaccination. This sequence originates from an adult in good health. The CDR3 spells CASSLGGGAIYEQYF. The CDR3 coding sequence is TGTGCCAGCAGCTTAGGCGGTGGGGCCATATACGAGCAGTACTTC.